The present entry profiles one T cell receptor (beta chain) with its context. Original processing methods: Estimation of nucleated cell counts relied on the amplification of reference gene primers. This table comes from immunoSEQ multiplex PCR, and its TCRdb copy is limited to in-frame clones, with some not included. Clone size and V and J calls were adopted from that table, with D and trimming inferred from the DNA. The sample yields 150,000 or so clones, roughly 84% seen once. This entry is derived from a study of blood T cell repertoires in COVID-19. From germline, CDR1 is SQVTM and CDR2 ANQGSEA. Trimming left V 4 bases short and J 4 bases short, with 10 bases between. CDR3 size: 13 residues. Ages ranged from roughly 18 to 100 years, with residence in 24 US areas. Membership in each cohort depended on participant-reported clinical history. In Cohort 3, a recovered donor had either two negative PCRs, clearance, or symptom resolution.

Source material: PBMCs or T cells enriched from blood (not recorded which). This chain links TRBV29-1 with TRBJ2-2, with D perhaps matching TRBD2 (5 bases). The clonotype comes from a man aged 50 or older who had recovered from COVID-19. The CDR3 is CSVVGVGTGELFF. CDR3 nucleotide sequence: TGCAGCGTTGTCGGGGTAGGCACCGGGGAGCTGTTTTTT.